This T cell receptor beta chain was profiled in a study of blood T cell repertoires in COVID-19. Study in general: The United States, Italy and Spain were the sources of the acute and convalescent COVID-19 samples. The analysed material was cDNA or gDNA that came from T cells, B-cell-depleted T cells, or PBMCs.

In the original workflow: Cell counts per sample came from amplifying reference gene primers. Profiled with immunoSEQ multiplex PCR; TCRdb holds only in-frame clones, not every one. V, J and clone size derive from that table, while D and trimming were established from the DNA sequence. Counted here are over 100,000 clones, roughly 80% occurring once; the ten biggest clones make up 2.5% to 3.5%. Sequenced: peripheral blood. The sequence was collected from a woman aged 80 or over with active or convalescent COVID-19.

The CDR3 is CASSVAGTGGFGNTIYF. The CDR3 DNA sequence: TGTGCCAGCAGTGTCGCTGGGACAGGGGGCTTTGGAAACACCATATATTTT. J is TRBJ1-3 and V is TRBV28; 12 bases are shared with TRBD1. Trimming removed 5 bases from V and 3 bases from J; junction bases left unmatched: 8. Germline values: CDR1 MDHEN, CDR2 SYDVKM. This CDR3 has 17 residues.